A single sample gave rise to the 22 T cell receptor beta chains below, sequenced in a study of T cell clones after liver transplantation. The assay was immunoSEQ multiplex PCR, and TCRdb's table has in-frame clones only and misses some. The table records several thousand clones, 79% of them present only once. The sample was CD8+ T cells from blood, taken 24 months after liver transplant. These receptors came from a human patient who received a liver transplant. The graft donor may be the source of some T cells.

J is TRBJ1-2 and V is TRBV27, with 10 bases aligning to TRBD1. CDR3 length: 14 amino acids. V gave up 3 bases and J gave up 6 bases; unmatched junction bases: 4. Germline CDR1 is MNHEY and CDR2 is SMNVEV (reference sequence). CDR3 residues: CASSFSGTGDGYTF. DNA of the CDR3: TGTGCCAGCAGTTTCTCCGGGACAGGGGATGGCTACACCTTC.

The chain combines TRBV25-1 with TRBJ1-4; 8 bases fit TRBD1. Trimming removed 6 bases from V and 7 bases from J; junction bases left unmatched: 7. The CDR3 consists of 14 residues. The V gene's germline CDR1 is MGHDK and CDR2 SYGVNS. The CDR3 here is CASSRGPGSEKLFF. CDR3 bases: TGTGCCAGCAGCAGGGGGCCGGGGAGTGAAAAACTGTTTTTT.

The CDR3: CASSLDNEQFF. The CDR3 region has the DNA TGTGCCAGCAGCTTGGACAATGAGCAGTTCTTC. The chain is built from TRBV11-3 and TRBJ2-1; D not resolved. V was cut by 3 bases and J by 5 bases, with 2 bases left in between. Looked up from germline, CDR1 is SGHNT and CDR2 is YENEEA. This CDR3 is 11 amino acids long.

This clone has just a few counts. The gene calls are TRBV19 and TRBJ2-2; 7 bases line up with TRBD2. Germline V gene lookup returns CDR1 LNHDA and CDR2 SQIVND (reference sequence). V lost 3 bases and J lost 7; bases outside the gene matches: 8. The CDR3 has 15 amino acids. The CDR3 DNA reads TGTGCCAGTAGTATGTGGGAGGGCCTGGGCGGGGAGCTGTTTTTT. It encodes CASSMWEGLGGELFF.

The V gene is TRBV7-3, the J gene TRBJ2-5; 8 bases map to TRBD1. The CDR3 spans 14 residues. From germline, CDR1 is SGHTA and CDR2 FQGTGA. The J segment lost 5 bases and the V segment lost 5 bases, leaving 7 bases of the junction unmatched. The CDR3 DNA is TGTGCCAGCAGCCTGACAGGGGAAGAGGAGACCCAGTACTTC. Its translation: CASSLTGEEETQYF.

The J gene is TRBJ2-2, the V gene TRBV7-7; unclear D gene. V lost 5 bases to trimming and J lost 7 bases, with 11 bases between them. Looked up from germline, CDR1 is SSHAT and CDR2 is FNYEAQ (reference sequence). This CDR3 is 13 amino acids long. The chain's CDR3 is CASSKTQSGELFF. DNA of the CDR3: TGTGCCAGCAGCAAGACCCAAAGCGGGGAGCTGTTTTTT.

This clone has a single count. The V and J genes are TRBV4-1 and TRBJ2-7; D is possibly TRBD1 (6 bases). V was pared by 1 base and J by 0 bases, with 13 bases between. Germline CDR1 is MGHRA and CDR2 is YSYEKL. The CDR3 is made up of 16 amino acids. CDR3 DNA: TGCGCCAGCAGCCAAGCATCTGCCAGGGGCTCCTACGAGCAGTACTTC. Protein product: CASSQASARGSYEQYF.

V and J are TRBV27 and TRBJ2-7; D may be TRBD2 (5 bases). Germline CDR1 is MNHEY and CDR2 is SMNVEV (reference sequence). The length of the CDR3 is 12 residues. V lost 6 bases and J 3 bases, leaving 9 bases between the germline ends. The CDR3 protein is CASRSDYYEQYF. In DNA, the CDR3 is TGTGCCAGCAGATCCGACTACTACGAGCAGTACTTC.

The chain recombines TRBV4-2 with TRBJ1-1; D is unclear. Germline CDR1 LGHNA, CDR2 YNFKEQ. Trimming took 0 bases from V and 1 from J, leaving 18 bases between them. There are 18 residues in the CDR3. The CDR3 region is CASSQDVRRSGPNTEAFF. The CDR3 bases are TGTGCCAGCAGCCAAGATGTCCGACGGTCGGGTCCGAACACTGAAGCTTTCTTT.

V usage is TRBV2 and J usage is TRBJ2-7; maybe TRBD2 (6 bases). The germline V gene has CDR1 SNHLY and CDR2 FYNNEI. V gave up 1 base and J gave up 2 bases, with 12 bases separating them. The CDR3 totals 15 residues. CDR3 nucleotide sequence: TGTGCCAGCAGTGAAGGAGTTAGCGGCACCTACGAGCAGTACTTC. Its protein product is CASSEGVSGTYEQYF.

The chain joins TRBV11-2 to TRBJ2-3, with a tentative D call TRBD2 (6 bases). CDR1 and CDR2 from the germline V gene are SGHAT and FQNNGV. The germline V and J ends were trimmed by 1 base and 4 bases, with 9 bases remaining between them. CDR3 length: 14 residues. The CDR3 reads CASSLGGLSDTQYF. The CDR3 DNA reads as TGTGCCAGCAGCTTAGGGGGACTCTCAGATACGCAGTATTTT.

The V gene is TRBV28, the J gene TRBJ2-7; D is ambiguous. Trimming shortened V by 6 bases and J by 6 bases, and 9 bases separated the two germline ends. The CDR3 contains 11 residues. Per germline, CDR1 MDHEN and CDR2 SYDVKM. The CDR3 DNA sequence: TGTGCCAGCAGCACTCTTGGCGAGCAGTACTTC. Translated: CASSTLGEQYF.

The V call is TRBV7-3, the J call TRBJ2-1; 7 nucleotides align to TRBD2. The CDR3 has 15 residues. Trimming took 3 bases from V and 5 from J; bases not matched to a gene: 7. Germline V gene lookup returns CDR1 SGHTA and CDR2 FQGTGA. CDR3: CASSFYAGADNEQFF. CDR3 coding DNA: TGTGCCAGCAGCTTCTACGCGGGAGCGGACAATGAGCAGTTCTTC. The complete variable domain, with remaining parts taken from reference TRBV7-3 and TRBJ2-1, reads GAGVSQTPSNKVTEKGKYVELRCDPISGHTALYWYRQSLGQGPEFLIYFQGTGAADDSGLPNDRFFAVRPEGSVSTLKIQRTERGDSAVYLCASSFYAGADNEQFFGPGTRLTVL.

The rearrangement uses TRBV6-4 and TRBJ2-2, with a weak D call TRBD2 (6 bases). Germline CDR1 reads MRHNA; CDR2 reads SNTAGT. V lost 4 bases, J lost 6 bases, and 9 bases lay in between. The length of the CDR3 is 13 residues. The DNA of the CDR3 is TGTGCCAGCAGTGCGGGAGAGGCCGGGGAGCTGTTTTTT. Its translation: CASSAGEAGELFF.

This clone was seen once. The CDR3 here is CASSPFGGTETQYF. CDR3 bases: TGTGCCAGCAGCCCCTTCGGAGGGACCGAGACCCAGTACTTC. The chain joins TRBV7-2 to TRBJ2-5; maybe TRBD2 (6 bases). The CDR3 is made up of 14 amino acids. CDR1 and CDR2 (germline): SGHTA, FQGNSA. V was shortened by 5 bases and J by 5 bases, with 15 bases between the two germline ends.

In its sample, this clone is medium-sized. The chain links TRBV7-3 to TRBJ1-1, with no clear D. V was pared by 2 bases and J by 2 bases, with 9 bases between. Germline V gene sequence: CDR1 SGHTA, CDR2 FQGTGA. This CDR3 region has 14 residues. The CDR3 nucleotides read TGTGCCAGCAGCTTAGCTGGCGGTAACACTGAAGCTTTCTTT. As protein: CASSLAGGNTEAFF.

The chain links TRBV7-6 to TRBJ1-5; 7 bases agree with TRBD1. Germline assignment: CDR1 SGHVS and CDR2 FNYEAQ. The ends lost 8 bases at V and 6 bases at J; junction bases unmatched: 4. The CDR3 contains 12 residues. The CDR3 protein is CASGGGGQPQHF. The CDR3 region has the DNA TGTGCCAGCGGAGGGGGCGGTCAGCCCCAGCATTTT.

This rearrangement joins TRBV2 to TRBJ1-1, with a possible D match to TRBD1 (5 bases). Germline V CDR1 and CDR2: SNHLY, FYNNEI. The germline V and J ends were trimmed by 9 bases and 7 bases, with 9 bases remaining between them. The length of the CDR3 is 10 residues. CDR3 loop: CASQGFEAFF. CDR3 nucleotides: TGTGCCAGTCAGGGATTTGAAGCTTTCTTT.

The chain recombines TRBV7-9 with TRBJ1-1; D remains unclear. In germline, CDR1 is SEHNR, CDR2 FQNEAQ (reference sequence). Trimming took 3 bases from V and 3 from J, leaving 11 bases between them. The CDR3 runs to 14 residues. For the CDR3, the DNA is TGTGCCAGCAGCTTTCCTTTTGGTGACACTGAAGCTTTCTTT. Its protein is CASSFPFGDTEAFF.

This CDR3 is CASSVGSGTDTQYF. The CDR3 DNA sequence: TGTGCCAGCAGCGTAGGGAGCGGTACAGATACGCAGTATTTT. The chain joins TRBV9 to TRBJ2-3; weak D call: TRBD2 (5 bases). The CDR3 covers 14 residues. Trimming took off 0 bases at V and 3 bases at J, with 8 bases between the two ends. From germline, CDR1 is SGDLS and CDR2 YYNGEE.

The V and J genes are TRBV27 and TRBJ1-5; 9 bases are a match to TRBD1. Trimming removed 5 bases from V and 5 bases from J; junction bases left unmatched: 10. Germline loops: CDR1 MNHEY, CDR2 SMNVEV (reference sequence). This CDR3 region has 16 residues. This CDR3 reads CASSSLGQGAHQPQHF. CDR3 in DNA: TGTGCCAGCAGTAGCCTGGGACAGGGTGCCCATCAGCCCCAGCATTTT.

This clone came up a few times. The rearrangement joins TRBV11-2 to TRBJ1-1; D ambiguous. Germline V lookup: CDR1 SGHAT, CDR2 FQNNGV. V lost 5 bases and J 1 base, leaving 11 bases between the germline ends. The CDR3 length is 14 residues. CDR3 nucleotide sequence: TGTGCCAGCAGCCAAGAACTGCCGAACACTGAAGCTTTCTTT. Translating it yields CASSQELPNTEAFF.